The clone carrying this T cell receptor (beta chain) has more than one count but fewer than ten. The CDR3 totals 16 residues. Trimming left V 1 base short and J 0 bases short, with 12 bases between. Germline V lookup: CDR1 SGHTA, CDR2 FQGTGA. It was with 60 Vbeta and 13 Jbeta primers that the PCR ran. Method: immunoSEQ multiplex PCR; TCRdb's copy keeps in-frame clones and lacks some. The profile covers 100,000 to 150,000 clones, with 55% to 75% appearing a single time and 2.5% to 3% taken by the ten largest. This entry belongs to a study of cytomegalovirus exposure and HLA in healthy donors. Sequencing was carried out using PBMCs. The TCR sequence derives from a human donor in good health. The chain recombines TRBV7-3 with TRBJ2-5; D gene uncertain. CDR3 loop: CASSLMPTEYQETQYF. The CDR3 DNA follows: TGTGCCAGCAGCTTAATGCCCACAGAGTACCAAGAGACCCAGTACTTC.